The clone carrying this TCR beta chain was counted only a few times. Its antigen is currently unknown. 5'RACE template switching produced TCR cDNA carrying a universal primer site and UMIs. One entry per CDR3 protein results from TCRdb running MiXCR on the 5' RACE reads. Here the sample spans some 320,000 distinct CDR3 sequences, 4% to 5.5% being singletons. CDR1 is MGHRA and CDR2 is YSYEKL in the germline V gene. The CDR3 contains 14 residues. The V gene lost 0 bases and the J gene lost 4 bases, with 10 bases spanning the gap. The sample belongs to a study of T cells after yellow fever vaccination. Whole-study findings and limits: Post-booster samples contained most primary-vaccination clones (nearly 98% CD4, around 88% CD8).

V and J are TRBV4-1 and TRBJ2-7, with D possibly being TRBD2 (6 bases). The TCR originated in a man aged 18 to 29 who received the YFV17D yellow fever vaccine. The source material was PBMCs, sampled 15 days after the yellow fever booster vaccination. As DNA, the CDR3 is TGCGCCAGCAGCCAAGATCCGGGGGATTACGAGCAGTACTTC. It translates to CASSQDPGDYEQYF.